The present TCR beta chain was sequenced within a study of cytomegalovirus exposure and HLA in healthy donors. Looking at the study overall: Within the Caucasian-associated ancestry cluster were roughly 79% of the approximately 400 genotyped donors.

Study conclusions and caveats: Association with HLA alleles at 0.05 false discovery rate was found for 15,000 to 20,000 TCR beta sequences in a later analysis. A highly shared variant cluster was judged a likely technical artifact.

CDR3 length: 13 residues. The V gene lost 3 bases and the J gene lost 12 bases, with 18 bases spanning the gap. Germline lookup yields CDR1 SGHAT and CDR2 FQNNGV. Turning to this clone: The antigen remains undetermined.

Primers for the PCR totalled 60 Vbeta and 13 Jbeta. The protocol was immunoSEQ multiplex PCR, while the TCRdb copy is restricted to in-frame clones and leaves out a portion. The sample gives about 130,000 clones, around 82% of which show up once; around 3.9% is in the top ten. This receptor was obtained from a man aged 40-50 years in good health and CMV-seronegative. The V and J genes are TRBV11-2 and TRBJ2-7, with D tentatively TRBD1 (5 bases). Sequencing used PBMCs. The CDR3 DNA sequence: TGTGCCAGCAGCTTCGGTCAGGGTTACACGGGGTACTTC. Translating it yields CASSFGQGYTGYF.